These 25 T cell receptor beta chains came from one sample sequenced in a study of shared clonotypes between healthy human individuals. Assay: immunoSEQ multiplex PCR; the TCRdb copy retains only in-frame clones and omits some. The sample lists 2 million to 2.5 million clones, roughly 94% seen once, with more than 0.1% in the top ten. The sample was naive CD4+ T cells sorted from blood. Subset indicated: CD45RA+ positively selected. Receptor source: a man aged 18 to 29 in good health.

This rearrangement joins TRBV7-9 to TRBJ2-3, with 10 bases matching TRBD2. V lost 4 bases and J lost 2; bases outside the gene matches: 6. This CDR3 region has 16 residues. Per the germline V gene, CDR1 is SEHNR and CDR2 is FQNEAQ (reference sequence). The CDR3 is CASSSGLAENTDTQYF. In nucleotides, the CDR3 is TGTGCCAGCAGCTCCGGACTAGCGGAGAACACAGATACGCAGTATTTT.

V is TRBV2 and J is TRBJ2-2; 7 nucleotides match TRBD2. Germline lookup yields CDR1 SNHLY and CDR2 FYNNEI. The CDR3 is 14 amino acids. With V trimmed by 6 bases and J by 7 bases, 8 bases remained unmatched. CDR3 residues: CASRTGRGSGELFF. CDR3 nucleotide sequence: TGTGCCAGCAGGACGGGGAGGGGCAGCGGGGAGCTGTTTTTT.

V is TRBV9 and J is TRBJ2-2, with D maybe TRBD1 (5 bases). Germline assignment: CDR1 SGDLS and CDR2 YYNGEE. Deletions cut 1 base from V and 0 bases from J, with 10 bases between. The CDR3 is 16 residues long. The chain's CDR3 is CASSVRGTANTGELFF. CDR3 DNA sequence: TGTGCCAGCAGCGTAAGGGGTACAGCGAACACCGGGGAGCTGTTTTTT. Complete variable domain (other parts from reference TRBV9 and TRBJ2-2): DSGVTQTPKHLITATGQRVTLRCSPRSGDLSVYWYQQSLDQGLQFLIQYYNGEERAKGNILERFSAQQFPDLHSELNLSSLELGDSALYFCASSVRGTANTGELFFGEGSRLTVL.

V usage is TRBV7-2 and J usage is TRBJ2-5; 9 bases match TRBD2. In germline, CDR1 is SGHTA, CDR2 FQGNSA. The V and J ends lost 3 bases and 5 bases, in that order; junction bases with no gene match: 7. The CDR3 runs to 15 residues. CDR3 protein: CASSLRGTSSETQYF. CDR3 nucleotide sequence: TGTGCCAGCAGCTTGAGGGGGACTAGCTCCGAGACCCAGTACTTC.

This chain uses TRBV4-1 with TRBJ1-4; 9 nucleotides line up with TRBD1. After removal of 4 bases from V and 8 bases from J, the junction contained 8 bases not matched to a gene. The CDR3 is 15 residues long. The germline gives CDR1 MGHRA, CDR2 YSYEKL. The CDR3 DNA is TGCGCCAGCAGCCGACAGGGACAGGGCGGCGAAAAACTGTTTTTT. Translating it yields CASSRQGQGGEKLFF.

V usage is TRBV9 and J usage is TRBJ2-7, with TRBD1 identical over 10 bases. The CDR3 covers 16 residues. Germline V gives CDR1 SGDLS, CDR2 YYNGEE. J was trimmed by 6 bases and V by 0 bases; bases with no gene match: 9. The CDR3 region has the DNA TGTGCCAGCAGCGTAGATTCGGGACAGGGGCCCTTCGAGCAGTACTTC. Its translation: CASSVDSGQGPFEQYF.

As to this clone: This same CDR3 is encoded by further DNA sequences in the sample. V and J are TRBV7-9 and TRBJ1-2; 9 bases agree with TRBD1. With 5 bases clipped from V and 6 bases from J, the junction kept 4 bases outside the gene matches. Germline values: CDR1 SEHNR, CDR2 FQNEAQ (reference sequence). CDR3 length: 13 residues. CDR3 nucleotide sequence: TGTGCCAGCAGCCGGGGACAGGGCGATGGCTACACCTTC. This gives the protein CASSRGQGDGYTF.

The V and J genes are TRBV4-1 and TRBJ1-6; TRBD1 agrees at 7 bases. The V gene's germline CDR1 is MGHRA and CDR2 YSYEKL. This CDR3 has 16 amino acids. V lost 0 bases and J lost 9; bases outside the gene matches: 8. The DNA of the CDR3 is TGCGCCAGCAGCCAAGATGTAGACAGGGTAGTTTCACCCCTCCACTTT. Its protein product is CASSQDVDRVVSPLHF.

This clone was seen just once. The chain links TRBV19 to TRBJ2-7; D remains ambiguous. In germline, CDR1 is LNHDA, CDR2 SQIVND (reference sequence). The CDR3 spans 13 residues. V gave up 3 bases and J gave up 0 bases, with 6 bases separating them. CDR3 region: CASSMPASYEQYF. The CDR3 DNA follows: TGTGCCAGTAGTATGCCCGCCTCCTACGAGCAGTACTTC.

The CDR3 bases are TGTGCCAGCAGTGAATACGGATCCGCTAGCGGGGAAGCCTACGAGCAGTACTTC. Protein sequence: CASSEYGSASGEAYEQYF. The V and J genes are TRBV2 and TRBJ2-7; 9 nucleotides match TRBD2. This CDR3 region has 18 residues. V was pared by 2 bases and J by 2 bases, with 13 bases of the junction left unmatched. Per germline, CDR1 SNHLY and CDR2 FYNNEI. The full variable domain, its missing parts supplied by reference TRBV2 and TRBJ2-7, is EPEVTQTPSHQVTQMGQEVILRCVPISNHLYFYWYRQILGQKVEFLVSFYNNEISEKSEIFDDQFSVERPDGSNFTLKIRSTKLEDSAMYFCASSEYGSASGEAYEQYFGPGTRLTVT.

V and J are TRBV11-3 and TRBJ2-7; D gene uncertain. The CDR3 covers 14 residues. Germline V gene sequence: CDR1 SGHNT, CDR2 YENEEA. Trimming stripped 3 bases from V and 0 bases from J, with 9 bases between. The CDR3 reads CASSFTSSSYEQYF. CDR3 DNA: TGTGCCAGCAGCTTCACATCTAGCTCCTACGAGCAGTACTTC.

This clone has a single count. The chain carries TRBV7-3 and TRBJ2-5, with 8 bases identical to TRBD2. The CDR3 length is 16 residues. Per the germline V gene, CDR1 is SGHTA and CDR2 is FQGTGA. The trim removed 0 bases at V and 5 bases at J, leaving 8 bases unmatched. DNA of the CDR3: TGTGCCAGCAGCTTAACGGGTAGCGGGGTAATGGAGACCCAGTACTTC. Residues: CASSLTGSGVMETQYF. Based on the CDR3 plus reference TRBV7-3 and TRBJ2-5, the full variable domain is GAGVSQTPSNKVTEKGKYVELRCDPISGHTALYWYRQSLGQGPEFLIYFQGTGAADDSGLPNDRFFAVRPEGSVSTLKIQRTERGDSAVYLCASSLTGSGVMETQYFGPGTRLLVL.

This chain uses TRBV5-4 with TRBJ2-7; D is unresolved. The germline V gene encodes CDR1 SGHNT and CDR2 YYREEE (reference sequence). This CDR3 region has 11 residues. The V and J ends lost 4 bases and 4 bases respectively, with 6 bases between them. Written as DNA, the CDR3 is TGTGCCAGCAGCCCCCTTTACGAGCAGTACTTC. Residues: CASSPLYEQYF.

Notes on this clone: The same CDR3 arises from other DNA sequences in this sample as well. The J gene is TRBJ1-5, the V gene TRBV18, with a tentative D call TRBD1 (6 bases). This CDR3 spans 14 amino acids. Trimming left V 1 base short and J 4 bases short, with 8 bases between. Germline lookup yields CDR1 KGHSH and CDR2 LQKENI. The DNA for the CDR3 is TGTGCCAGCTCACCACAAGGGGGGAATCAGCCCCAGCATTTT. As protein: CASSPQGGNQPQHF.

The rearrangement joins TRBV18 to TRBJ2-3, with D perhaps TRBD2 (5 bases). CDR1 is KGHSH, CDR2 LQKENI, per germline. V lost 3 bases and J lost 0, with 13 bases in between. CDR3 length: 16 residues. The CDR3 reads CASSPRGITSTDTQYF. The CDR3, as DNA: TGTGCCAGCTCACCGAGAGGGATTACTAGCACAGATACGCAGTATTTT.

The V gene is TRBV5-8, the J gene TRBJ2-1; D not resolved. The CDR3 extends over 13 amino acids. CDR1 is SGHTS, CDR2 YDEGEE, per germline. V shed 3 bases and J shed 3 bases, with 7 bases lying between them. The DNA of the CDR3 is TGTGCCAGCAGCTCCGACCACTACAATGAGCAGTTCTTC. Amino acid sequence: CASSSDHYNEQFF.

The chain employs TRBV4-1 and TRBJ2-5; 8 bases agree with TRBD1. This CDR3 contains 18 residues. In germline, CDR1 is MGHRA, CDR2 YSYEKL. The V segment lost 2 bases and the J segment 2 bases; nucleotides outside the gene matches: 13. CDR3 region: CASSQSHSTTGAQETQYF. The CDR3 bases are TGCGCCAGCAGCCAAAGCCACTCCACGACAGGGGCGCAAGAGACCCAGTACTTC.

The chain joins TRBV10-1 to TRBJ2-2; 9 bases are shared with TRBD1. CDR3 length equals 15 residues. Trimming at V came to 7 bases and at J to 6 bases, leaving 9 bases not matched to a gene. Germline lookup yields CDR1 WNHNN and CDR2 SYGVQD (reference sequence). The CDR3 region has the DNA TGCGCCAGCACTCCGGGACAGGGAAAACCCGGGGAGCTGTTTTTT. Its translation is CASTPGQGKPGELFF.

As concerns this clone: Other nucleotide sequences in the sample specify the same CDR3. CDR3 coding DNA: TGTGCCAGCAGCGTCTTAGGTGGCTCCTACAATGAGCAGTTCTTC. Translation gives CASSVLGGSYNEQFF. The chain has TRBV9 and TRBJ2-1; D is undetermined. Trimming removed 2 bases from V and 0 bases from J, with 9 bases in between. Germline V gives CDR1 SGDLS, CDR2 YYNGEE. This CDR3 spans 15 amino acids.

Notes on this clone: The identical CDR3 is also encoded by other nucleotide sequences in the sample. V usage is TRBV5-1 and J usage is TRBJ2-2, with 8 bases lining up with TRBD2. After removal of 4 bases from V and 1 base from J, the junction contained 6 bases not matched to a gene. Looked up from germline, CDR1 is SGHRS and CDR2 is YFSETQ. This CDR3 is built from 16 residues. The CDR3 sequence: CASSPGLAVNTGELFF. DNA of the CDR3: TGCGCCAGCAGCCCCGGACTAGCAGTGAACACCGGGGAGCTGTTTTTT.

The chain is built from TRBV30 and TRBJ2-7; 7 bases map to TRBD2. Per the germline V gene, CDR1 is GTSNPN and CDR2 is SVGIG (reference sequence). Germline trimming cut 4 bases from V and 3 bases from J; bases unmatched to any gene: 3. The CDR3 covers 12 residues. CDR3 sequence (DNA): TGTGCCTGGACGGGACTAAACTACGAGCAGTACTTC. Protein: CAWTGLNYEQYF.

The V call is TRBV6-5, the J call TRBJ2-7; TRBD2 matches at 8 bases. The J segment lost 3 bases and the V segment lost 5 bases, leaving 3 bases of the junction unmatched. This CDR3 comprises 13 residues. Per the germline V gene, CDR1 is MNHEY and CDR2 is SVGAGI. DNA of the CDR3: TGTGCCAGCAGTGCCGGGACTAGCTACGAGCAGTACTTC. It is translated as CASSAGTSYEQYF.

The J gene is TRBJ1-1, the V gene TRBV6-1, with D unclear. Germline-derived CDR1 and CDR2 are MNHNS and SASEGT. The CDR3 is 14 residues long. V lost 6 bases, J lost 0 bases, and 11 bases lay in between. CDR3 DNA sequence: TGTGCCAGCAGCTGGGGTAACATGAACACTGAAGCTTTCTTT. It translates to CASSWGNMNTEAFF.

The gene calls are TRBV11-2 and TRBJ2-1, with unresolved D. This CDR3 has 15 residues. Germline assignment: CDR1 SGHAT and CDR2 FQNNGV. Between the trimmed V and J ends, which lost 6 bases and 0 bases, there was a span of 12 bases. The CDR3 sequence is CASRRTVSSYNEQFF. Here the CDR3 DNA reads TGTGCCAGCAGGCGGACCGTCAGCTCCTACAATGAGCAGTTCTTC.

This sequence joins TRBV23-1 and TRBJ1-3; 7 bases align to TRBD1. TRBV23-1 is flagged as an ORF with uncertain function. V lost 4 bases to trimming and J lost 2 bases; unmatched junction nucleotides: 2. The CDR3 consists of 14 residues. The CDR3 DNA reads TGCGCCAGCAGTCTGACAGGGACTGGAAACACCATATATTTT. It translates to CASSLTGTGNTIYF.